Shown below are 10 T cell receptor beta chains from a single sample sequenced in a study of blood T cell repertoires in COVID-19. Assay used: immunoSEQ multiplex PCR; TCRdb lists only in-frame clones, some missing. The repertoire holds 200,000 to 250,000 clones, with about 78% as singletons. The sample comprised peripheral blood. These receptors originate from a woman in her sixties or seventies with acute or convalescent COVID-19.

This rearrangement joins TRBV24-1 to TRBJ2-1; 7 nucleotides line up with TRBD1. V lost 4 bases and J lost 12; bases outside the gene matches: 11. This CDR3 has 14 residues. CDR1 KGHDR and CDR2 SFDVKD come from the germline V gene. In DNA form, the CDR3 reads TGTGCCACCAGTGACCCCGGACAGGTGGTCTTGCAGTTCTTC. Translating it yields CATSDPGQVVLQFF.

This clone appeared a few times. This chain uses TRBV7-8 with TRBJ2-5; TRBD1 aligns across 8 bases. The CDR3 has 15 residues. V lost 4 bases and J lost 1; bases outside the gene matches: 5. Germline-derived CDR1 and CDR2 are SGHVS and FQNEAQ. This CDR3 reads CASSSLQGAQETQYF. Written as DNA, the CDR3 is TGTGCCAGCAGCTCCTTGCAGGGGGCCCAAGAGACCCAGTACTTC. The complete variable domain, with remaining parts taken from reference TRBV7-8 and TRBJ2-5, reads GAGVSQSPRYKVAKRGQDVALRCDPISGHVSLFWYQQALGQGPEFLTYFQNEAQLDKSGLPSDRFFAERPEGSVSTLKIQRTQQEDSAVYLCASSSLQGAQETQYFGPGTRLLVL.

This chain links TRBV6-5 with TRBJ2-3, with D tentatively TRBD1 (5 bases). The length of the CDR3 is 14 residues. Deletions cut 7 bases from V and 6 bases from J, with 17 bases between. Germline loops: CDR1 MNHEY, CDR2 SVGAGI. CDR3 protein: CASKATASSDTQYF. The CDR3 DNA reads TGTGCCAGCAAGGCGACAGCCTCCTCCGATACGCAGTATTTT.

V is TRBV28 and J is TRBJ1-2, with 9 positions matching TRBD1. The CDR3 totals 14 residues. With 6 bases clipped from V and 7 bases from J, the junction kept 9 bases outside the gene matches. Germline V lookup: CDR1 MDHEN, CDR2 SYDVKM. The CDR3 DNA reads as TGTGCCAGCAGCCTAACAGGGGGCTCGGGTGGCTACACCTTC. This translates into CASSLTGGSGGYTF.

V and J are TRBV5-1 and TRBJ2-1, with 10 bases that match TRBD2. V was clipped by 2 bases and J by 2 bases; unmatched bases: 4. The CDR3 sequence is 16 residues long. From germline, CDR1 is SGHRS and CDR2 YFSETQ. The CDR3 DNA reads TGCGCCAGCAGCTTAGGACTAGCGGCCGCCTACAATGAGCAGTTCTTC. Amino acid sequence: CASSLGLAAAYNEQFF.

The chain employs TRBV4-2 and TRBJ2-3, with TRBD1 identical over 8 bases. Per germline, CDR1 LGHNA and CDR2 YNFKEQ. Trimming cost V 0 bases and J 3 bases; bases outside gene matches: 11. The CDR3 length is 18 residues. The CDR3 region is CASSQDALGTGGTDTQYF. The CDR3 coding sequence is TGTGCCAGCAGCCAAGATGCCCTCGGGACAGGAGGGACAGATACGCAGTATTTT.

Comment on this clone: This sample includes further DNA sequences coding for the same CDR3. The V and J genes are TRBV24-1 and TRBJ1-4, with 10 bases aligning to TRBD1. The CDR3 is 15 residues long. The trim removed 3 bases at V and 8 bases at J, leaving 5 bases unmatched. Looked up from germline, CDR1 is KGHDR and CDR2 is SFDVKD. The CDR3 region has the DNA TGTGCCACCAGTGATCCCGGGACAGGGGACGAAAAACTGTTTTTT. The encoded protein is CATSDPGTGDEKLFF.

The chain joins TRBV4-1 to TRBJ1-3; 8 bases map to TRBD1. V was pared by 5 bases and J by 3 bases, with 6 bases of the junction left unmatched. Germline CDR1 and CDR2: MGHRA and YSYEKL. CDR3 length: 15 residues. DNA of the CDR3: TGCGCCAGCAGCGCAGGGGGCTTAGGTGGAAACACCATATATTTT. It codes for CASSAGGLGGNTIYF.

The chain is built from TRBV30 and TRBJ2-4, with TRBD1 matching 8 bases. The CDR3 spans 16 residues. Per germline, CDR1 GTSNPN and CDR2 SVGIG (reference sequence). V lost 0 bases to trimming and J lost 6 bases; unmatched junction nucleotides: 10. The CDR3 DNA follows: TGTGCCTGGAGTGTCCCCGCGGCAGGGGGCACAAACATTCAGTACTTC. This encodes CAWSVPAAGGTNIQYF.

This chain uses TRBV5-1 with TRBJ2-1; D not certain. The CDR3 totals 14 residues. V was shortened by 1 base and J by 5 bases, with 10 bases between the two germline ends. CDR1 and CDR2 (germline): SGHRS, YFSETQ. The CDR3 sequence is CASSLQTTNNEQFF. The CDR3 nucleotides read TGCGCCAGCAGCTTGCAAACTACTAACAATGAGCAGTTCTTC.